The present T cell receptor (beta chain) was sequenced within a study of shared clonotypes between healthy human individuals. Profiling relied on immunoSEQ multiplex PCR, and the TCRdb table lists in-frame clones only, not all of them. The repertoire consists of around 88,000 clones, with approximately 61% occurring once and the leading ten covering around 41%. This clone has at least ten counts. CDR1 and CDR2 from the germline V gene are MNHEY and SVGAGI. The CDR3 runs to 14 residues. Trimming removed 3 bases at V and 8 bases at J, with 16 bases between. The chain carries TRBV6-5 and TRBJ1-2; D is possibly TRBD1 (5 bases). The TCR sequence derives from a man aged 25 to 40 in good health. Input material: memory CD8+ T cells sorted from blood. The subset: CD45RO+ cells pooled with CCR7-negative TemRA cells. The chain's CDR3 is CASSYSQGFGGYTF. The CDR3 region has the DNA TGTGCCAGCAGTTATTCCCAGGGATTCGGAGGCTACACCTTC.